This T cell receptor (beta chain) was observed in a study of T cell responses to AZD1222 COVID-19 vaccine. As concerns this clone: Antigen: not known.

Study conclusions and caveats: White British ancestry dominated among donors, who included more females, and clonal diversity was possibly underestimated.

The assay was immunoSEQ multiplex PCR, and TCRdb's table has in-frame clones only and misses some. The top ten hold approximately 1.4% of the sample, which has 150,000 to 180,000 clones, 85% to 95% seen once. This sample comprised peripheral blood, obtained 28 days after the second AZD1222 dose. The origin of this receptor is an adult who received the AZD1222 COVID-19 vaccine.

The CDR3 DNA sequence: TGTGCCAGCAGTCTCCGGGACAGAATATCCTACGAGCAGTACTTC. The encoded protein is CASSLRDRISYEQYF. V usage is TRBV27 and J usage is TRBJ2-7; TRBD1 matches 7 bases. This CDR3 has 15 residues. The V gene end was trimmed by 5 bases and the J gene end by 1 base; junction bases not matched to a gene: 8. CDR1 MNHEY and CDR2 SMNVEV come from the germline V gene (reference sequence).